This TCR beta chain is drawn from a study of CD8 T cells in ankylosing spondylitis. General study points: Reactive arthritis synovial fluid and blood previously showed some of these motif variants. Characteristic, it appeared, of ankylosing spondylitis blood was a TCR beta motif of seven or eight highly homologous variants. Reported data indicate significant enrichment of disease-linked clones within matched ankylosing spondylitis synovial fluid.

V was cut by 5 bases and J by 9 bases, with 11 bases left in between. Germline CDR1 and CDR2: SEHNR and FQNEAQ (reference sequence). The CDR3 is 13 residues long. Making use of molecular barcodes, quantitative 5'-RACE generated TCR beta libraries. TCRdb itself ran the 5' RACE reads through MiXCR, one entry per CDR3 protein. The table records 250,000 to 350,000 distinct CDR3 sequences, under 8.5% of them present only once. This clonotype showed up just a few times. Its antigen remains unknown. V and J are TRBV7-9 and TRBJ1-6, with D tentatively TRBD1 (5 bases). This TCR was sampled from a male donor with ankylosing spondylitis. Input material: blood, either unsorted or a sorted T cell fraction (not recorded which). DNA of the CDR3: TGTGCCAGCAGCCAGATCGGGACTTCACCCCTCCACTTT. This gives the protein CASSQIGTSPLHF.